This is a list of T cell receptor beta chains from one sample in a study of shared clonotypes between healthy human individuals. Generated by immunoSEQ multiplex PCR, the TCRdb table keeps only in-frame clones and is missing some. Of over a million clones listed, 75% to 80% are singletons. Specimen: memory CD4+ T cells from PBMCs. The source of these receptors is a man younger than 35 in good health. Some clones in this sample may be carry-over from other donors' samples. The CDR3 runs from the conserved cysteine through the conserved F or W. D genes are given only for firm matches. A clone size is listed for some rows: how often the clone was seen (once, few, many), or a class if it is expanded.

TRBJ1-5,.,TRBV6-1,.,TGTGCCAGCAACCCGGACAGTTGGAATCAGCCCCAGCATTTT,CASNPDSWNQPQHF
TRBJ2-7,.,TRBV11-2,many,TGTGCCAGCAGCTTACGGGAGAAGGGCTCCTACGAGCAGTACTTC,CASSLREKGSYEQYF
TRBJ1-1,.,TRBV14,.,TGTGCCAGCAGCCGTCATCAGGGGACGGTGAACACTGAAGCTTTCTTT,CASSRHQGTVNTEAFF
TRBJ1-2,.,TRBV7-2,.,TGTGCCGCCCAGCTTAGGACCGTGGGGTATGGCTACACCTTC,CAAQLRTVGYGYTF
TRBJ2-5,.,TRBV25-1,few,TGTGCCAGCAGTGAATTAGGAATAGGGGGACAAGAGACCCAGTACTTC,CASSELGIGGQETQYF
TRBJ2-4,.,TRBV29-1,.,TGCAGCGTTGAAGGATCTTCCAAAAACATTCAGTACTTC,CSVEGSSKNIQYF
TRBJ1-1,.,TRBV6-1,.,TGTGCCAGCAGTGGAAGAGGAGGGAACACTGAAGCTTTCTTT,CASSGRGGNTEAFF
TRBJ2-5,.,TRBV5-1,.,TGCGCCAGCAGCCTTAACACCAACCAAGAGACCCAGTACTTC,CASSLNTNQETQYF
TRBJ2-5,TRBD2,TRBV9,.,TGTGCCAGCAGCGGGGGGACTAGCGGGACACAAGAGACCCAGTACTTC,CASSGGTSGTQETQYF
TRBJ2-3,.,TRBV7-8,few,TGTGCCAGCAGCCCGTACCGAGGCACAGATACGCAGTATTTT,CASSPYRGTDTQYF
TRBJ2-2,TRBD2,TRBV5-1,.,TGCGCCAGCAGCTTGGGGTCGAGCGGGGCCAACACCGGGGAGCTGTTTTTT,CASSLGSSGANTGELFF
TRBJ2-7,.,TRBV30,.,TGTGCCTGGAGAAGAGGAACAGGGAGCTCCTACGAGCAGTACTTC,CAWRRGTGSSYEQYF